Listed below are T cell receptor beta chains from one sample, sequenced in a study of blood T cell repertoires in COVID-19. Method: immunoSEQ multiplex PCR; TCRdb's copy keeps in-frame clones and lacks some. The sample includes some 330,000 clones, around 90% of them seen just once. The sequenced sample was PBMCs or T cells enriched from blood (not recorded which). The receptor set was obtained from a woman younger than 45 who had recovered from COVID-19. Each CDR3 is given without its conserved first and last residue. Some rows have no size entry. The others give once, few or many, or a class for an expanded clone.

V gene: TRBV4-3; J gene: TRBJ2-5; clone size: -; CDR3 length: 12; CDR3 protein: ASSQDRRSGTQY
V gene: TRBV11-2; J gene: TRBJ2-1; clone size: -; CDR3 length: 14; CDR3 protein: ASSLVGASGSNEQF
V gene: TRBV28; J gene: TRBJ1-1; clone size: -; CDR3 length: 12; CDR3 protein: ASRLGTENTEAF
V gene: TRBV29-1; J gene: TRBJ1-1; clone size: -; CDR3 length: 11; CDR3 protein: SARGQPNTEAF
V gene: TRBV3-1/TRBV3-2; J gene: TRBJ1-5; clone size: -; CDR3 length: 11; CDR3 protein: ASVQGEDQPQH
V gene: TRBV11-2; J gene: TRBJ2-2; clone size: -; CDR3 length: 15; CDR3 protein: ASSVRVSPLTAGELF
V gene: TRBV28; J gene: TRBJ1-3; clone size: -; CDR3 length: 11; CDR3 protein: ASKPFSGNTIY
V gene: TRBV28; J gene: TRBJ1-1; clone size: -; CDR3 length: 16; CDR3 protein: ASSSLQGAVILNTEAF
V gene: TRBV19; J gene: TRBJ1-1; clone size: -; CDR3 length: 14; CDR3 protein: ASSIERARGGTEAF
V gene: TRBV6-2/TRBV6-3; J gene: TRBJ2-7; clone size: -; CDR3 length: 13; CDR3 protein: ASSYHRDRVYEQY
V gene: TRBV10-2; J gene: TRBJ1-6; clone size: once; CDR3 length: 15; CDR3 protein: ASSDYQGDTDNSPLH
V gene: TRBV21-1; J gene: TRBJ2-3; clone size: -; CDR3 length: 13; CDR3 protein: ASSKRDRGIGTQY
V gene: TRBV7-8; J gene: TRBJ1-4; clone size: -; CDR3 length: 13; CDR3 protein: ASSSGTGATRKLF
V gene: TRBV7-2; J gene: TRBJ2-7; clone size: once; CDR3 length: 13; CDR3 protein: ASSLTGTGLYEQY
V gene: TRBV28; J gene: TRBJ1-2; clone size: -; CDR3 length: 11; CDR3 protein: ASSSQGGYGYT
V gene: TRBV7-9; J gene: TRBJ2-1; clone size: -; CDR3 length: 9; CDR3 protein: ASSLGDEQF
V gene: TRBV30; J gene: TRBJ2-3; clone size: -; CDR3 length: 13; CDR3 protein: AWMVGLGSTDTQY
V gene: TRBV10-3; J gene: TRBJ2-3; clone size: -; CDR3 length: 9; CDR3 protein: AISLADTQY
V gene: TRBV21-1; J gene: TRBJ1-5; clone size: -; CDR3 length: 16; CDR3 protein: ASSKSPSGSLSNQPQH
V gene: TRBV7-3; J gene: TRBJ2-7; clone size: -; CDR3 length: 9; CDR3 protein: ASSAGGEQY
V gene: TRBV19; J gene: TRBJ2-2; clone size: -; CDR3 length: 15; CDR3 protein: ATTSEPGTGSTGELF
V gene: TRBV19; J gene: TRBJ2-4; clone size: -; CDR3 length: 12; CDR3 protein: ASSLDRVQNIQY
V gene: TRBV19; J gene: TRBJ2-7; clone size: -; CDR3 length: 14; CDR3 protein: ASSVGERTGGYEQY
V gene: TRBV19; J gene: TRBJ1-2; clone size: -; CDR3 length: 10; CDR3 protein: ASSMGIHGYT
V gene: TRBV5-1; J gene: TRBJ2-1; clone size: -; CDR3 length: 12; CDR3 protein: ASSFRRQANEQF
V gene: TRBV28; J gene: TRBJ1-1; clone size: -; CDR3 length: 9; CDR3 protein: ASSPSGEAF
V gene: TRBV5-1; J gene: TRBJ2-5; clone size: -; CDR3 length: 14; CDR3 protein: ASSLGLAGDGETQY
V gene: TRBV28; J gene: TRBJ1-4; clone size: once; CDR3 length: 9; CDR3 protein: ASSEREKLF
V gene: TRBV7-9; J gene: TRBJ2-3; clone size: -; CDR3 length: 13; CDR3 protein: ASKTSGGSTDTQY
V gene: TRBV9; J gene: TRBJ2-3; clone size: -; CDR3 length: 12; CDR3 protein: ASSPTTRSDTQY
V gene: TRBV29-1; J gene: TRBJ2-1; clone size: -; CDR3 length: 12; CDR3 protein: SVLATRSYNEQF
V gene: TRBV5-5; J gene: TRBJ1-5; clone size: -; CDR3 length: 13; CDR3 protein: ASSLGGVGNQPQH
V gene: TRBV3-1/TRBV3-2; J gene: TRBJ2-7; clone size: -; CDR3 length: 13; CDR3 protein: ASSPGDRSSYEQY
V gene: TRBV7-2; J gene: TRBJ1-4; clone size: -; CDR3 length: 10; CDR3 protein: ASSSQGEKLF
V gene: TRBV19; J gene: TRBJ2-7; clone size: -; CDR3 length: 12; CDR3 protein: ASSSSPSGYEQY
V gene: TRBV7-3; J gene: TRBJ2-4; clone size: -; CDR3 length: 12; CDR3 protein: ASSSQDRGDIQY
V gene: TRBV13; J gene: TRBJ2-6; clone size: -; CDR3 length: 16; CDR3 protein: ASSDRDRPHSGANVLT
V gene: TRBV18; J gene: TRBJ1-1; clone size: -; CDR3 length: 13; CDR3 protein: ASSPNQGAQTEAF
V gene: TRBV12-3/TRBV12-4; J gene: TRBJ1-5; clone size: once; CDR3 length: 11; CDR3 protein: ASRPTGNQPQH
V gene: TRBV25-1; J gene: TRBJ2-3; clone size: -; CDR3 length: 15; CDR3 protein: ASSESGSGGSTDTQY
V gene: TRBV3-1/TRBV3-2; J gene: TRBJ1-2; clone size: -; CDR3 length: 11; CDR3 protein: ASSHQGTYGYT
V gene: TRBV7-2; J gene: TRBJ1-2; clone size: -; CDR3 length: 15; CDR3 protein: ASSLSAGTARGDGYT
V gene: TRBV9; J gene: TRBJ2-3; clone size: -; CDR3 length: 16; CDR3 protein: ASSHGRSTSGVPDTQY
V gene: TRBV11-1; J gene: TRBJ2-4; clone size: -; CDR3 length: 12; CDR3 protein: ASSSLGGRNIQY
V gene: TRBV6-6; J gene: TRBJ1-2; clone size: once; CDR3 length: 13; CDR3 protein: ASSPQGARVDGYT
V gene: TRBV7-3; J gene: TRBJ2-1; clone size: -; CDR3 length: 11; CDR3 protein: ASSARLGPEQF
V gene: TRBV5-6; J gene: TRBJ2-5; clone size: -; CDR3 length: 10; CDR3 protein: ASSFSGETQY
V gene: TRBV6-5; J gene: TRBJ1-5; clone size: -; CDR3 length: 13; CDR3 protein: ASSYSTGPNQPQH